The 17 T cell receptor beta chains in this list originate from one sample, sequenced in a study of type 1 and type 2 diabetes patients. The PCR template was genomic DNA. Multiplex PCR with 30 forward and 13 reverse primers amplified the TCR beta CDR3. TCRdb used MiXCR to reprocess the multiplex PCR reads, holding one entry per CDR3 protein. The sample carries fewer than 350,000 distinct CDR3 sequences, roughly 44% recorded once. Sequenced material: peripheral blood mononuclear cells (PBMCs). The origin of the receptors is a man aged 18 to 29 with type 2 diabetes.

With respect to this clonotype: This may arise from a read error, as a much more abundant clone is one base away. The chain is built from TRBV7-2 and TRBJ2-7; D might be TRBD2 (5 bases). This CDR3 contains 13 residues. CDR1 SGHTA and CDR2 FQGNSA come from the germline V gene. V dropped 5 bases and J dropped 5 bases, with 13 bases sitting between them. The DNA of the CDR3 is TGTGCCAGCAGCACTAGACGGACGAACGAGCAGTACTTC. This sequence encodes CASSTRRTNEQYF.

With regard to this clonotype: This could be a read error, since a much larger clone is one nucleotide away. The CDR3 DNA reads TGTGCCACCGGACTAAATGAAAAACTGTCTTTT. Its protein is CATGLNEKLSF. The V call is TRBV15, the J call TRBJ1-4; D not certain. There are 11 residues in the CDR3. Germline V lookup: CDR1 LNHNV, CDR2 YYDKDF (reference sequence).

This clonotype was counted between two and nine times. The chain links TRBV12-3 or TRBV12-4 to TRBJ2-3; D is possibly TRBD1 or TRBD2 (6 bases each). The CDR3 covers 14 residues. V dropped 9 bases and J dropped 8 bases, with 21 bases sitting between them. The chain's CDR3 is CARTRRGAPVTQYF. The CDR3 DNA reads as TGTGCCAGAACGAGGAGGGGGGCTCCAGTTACGCAGTATTTT.

For this clonotype: Because it lacks the conserved phenylalanine or tryptophan at the end, this CDR3 is likely a read error. The chain has TRBV2 and TRBJ2-7; D is uncertain. There are 15 residues in the CDR3. Germline assignment: CDR1 SNHLY and CDR2 FYNNEI. Trimming shortened V by 8 bases and J by 3 bases, and 20 bases separated the two germline ends. The CDR3 coding sequence is TGTGCCAGCGGTATGACGGCTTTGTCCCACTACGAGCAGTACTCC. Its translation is CASGMTALSHYEQYS.

The chain employs TRBV11-1 and TRBJ2-7; D is uncertain. The germline gives CDR1 SGHAT, CDR2 FQDESV (reference sequence). The CDR3 totals 14 residues. V dropped 5 bases and J dropped 4 bases, with 15 bases sitting between them. This chain's CDR3 is CASSRTEINYEQYF. CDR3 DNA sequence: TGTGCCAGCAGCCGGACCGAGATCAATTACGAGCAGTACTTC.

The V call is TRBV20-1, the J call TRBJ2-7, with a weak D call TRBD2 (5 bases). The germline CDR1 and CDR2 sequences are DFQATT and SNEGSKA (reference sequence). CDR3 size: 14 residues. V lost 6 bases, J lost 9 bases, and 24 bases lay in between. The CDR3, as DNA: TGCAGTGCCGGGGTATATCCGGAAAGTGTCGCGCAGTACTTC. Residues: CSAGVYPESVAQYF.

This clonotype was observed once. The chain joins TRBV29-1 to TRBJ2-7, with 10 bases lining up with TRBD2. Per germline, CDR1 SQVTM and CDR2 ANQGSEA. CDR3 length: 12 residues. Trimming at V came to 7 bases and at J to 10 bases, leaving 10 bases not matched to a gene. The CDR3 coding sequence is TGCAGCGACCTAGCGGGGGAAGAGGCCCAGTACTTC. Its protein product is CSDLAGEEAQYF.

This clonotype occurred many times. This chain connects TRBV7-3 to TRBJ2-2; TRBD1 matches 7 bases. The CDR3 extends over 15 amino acids. In germline, CDR1 is SGHTA, CDR2 FQGTGA. Trimming removed 4 bases from V and 0 bases from J; junction bases left unmatched: 2. CDR3 nucleotide sequence: TGTGCCAGCAGCTCCGGGACAGCGAACACCGGGGAGCTGTTTTTT. It translates to CASSSGTANTGELFF.

The V and J genes are TRBV10-3 and TRBJ2-3; the D is unclear. Germline V gene data show CDR1 as ENHRY and CDR2 as SYGVKD. Trimming left V 1 base short and J 5 bases short, with 4 bases between. This CDR3 is 12 amino acids long. The CDR3 DNA reads as TGTGCCATCAGTGAGTTCTTAGATACGCAGTATTTT. Translated, it gives CAISEFLDTQYF.

This chain joins TRBV15 and TRBJ2-7; D possibly corresponds to TRBD2 (6 bases). This CDR3 is 13 amino acids long. With 1 base removed from V and 5 bases from J, the gap between germline ends came to 9 bases. Germline CDR1 is LNHNV and CDR2 is YYDKDF (reference sequence). The CDR3 DNA reads as TGTGCCACCAGCAGAGGTGGAGGGAACGAGCAGTACTTC. Encoded protein: CATSRGGGNEQYF.

The chain recombines TRBV9 with TRBJ2-3, with D perhaps matching TRBD1 or TRBD2 (7 bases each). This CDR3 contains 16 residues. The germline V gene has CDR1 SGDLS and CDR2 YYNGEE. The V gene lost 4 bases and the J gene lost 2 bases, with 17 bases spanning the gap. The CDR3 region is CASSWEGDSYTDTQYF. DNA of the CDR3: TGTGCCAGCAGCTGGGAGGGGGACAGTTACACAGATACGCAGTATTTT.

This clonotype was seen just once. As the CDR3 is not closed by the conserved phenylalanine or tryptophan, this likely results from a read error. The chain carries TRBV2 and TRBJ2-2; 7 nucleotides line up with TRBD1. Germline V gene sequence: CDR1 SNHLY, CDR2 FYNNEI. With 10 bases clipped from V and 2 bases from J, the junction kept 10 bases outside the gene matches. CDR3 length: 15 amino acids. The CDR3, as DNA: TGTGCCACCTCCAAGGGACAGCGAAACACCGGGGAGCTGTTTATT. Translated: CATSKGQRNTGELFI.

Concerning this clonotype itself: The junction differs from germline at one of its ends, possibly a read error. The genes are TRBV15 and TRBJ1-1; TRBD1 is a possible D gene (6 bases). This CDR3 region has 15 residues. Germline V gives CDR1 LNHNV, CDR2 YYDKDF (reference sequence). DNA of the CDR3: TGTGCCACCAGCGAGACAGGCGCCAAGAACACTGAGGCTTTCTTT. Its translation is CATSETGAKNTEAFF.

V usage is TRBV28 and J usage is TRBJ2-4, with 12 bases lining up with TRBD1. Trimming at V came to 5 bases and at J to 6 bases, leaving 8 bases not matched to a gene. The germline CDR1 and CDR2 sequences are MDHEN and SYDVKM. CDR3 length: 16 residues. CDR3 DNA sequence: TGTGCCAGCAGTATCGCCGGGACAGGGGGCGGAAACATTCAGTACTTC. Translated: CASSIAGTGGGNIQYF.

The genes are TRBV19 and TRBJ2-7, with D possibly called TRBD1 or TRBD2 (5 bases each). CDR1 is LNHDA and CDR2 is SQIVND in the germline V gene (reference sequence). V was pared by 9 bases and J by 6 bases, with 18 bases between. This CDR3 spans 13 amino acids. The CDR3 sequence is CASSPARDGEQYF. Here the CDR3 DNA reads TGTGCCAGCAGTCCCGCTCGGGACGGCGAGCAGTACTTC.

The chain is built from TRBV28 and TRBJ1-5, with D possibly matching TRBD1 (5 bases). Trimming took off 6 bases at V and 3 bases at J, with 18 bases between the two ends. The CDR3 extends over 16 amino acids. Germline V gene sequence: CDR1 MDHEN, CDR2 SYDVKM. In nucleotides, the CDR3 is TGTGCCAGCAGCTCAAACCGGGACGGATTCAATCAGCCCCAGCATTTT. This encodes CASSSNRDGFNQPQHF.

This clonotype was found a few times. This rearrangement joins TRBV10-1 to TRBJ2-7, with D perhaps matching TRBD1 (7 bases). Germline CDR1 and CDR2: WNHNN and SYGVQD (reference sequence). This CDR3 is built from 16 residues. The germline V and J ends were trimmed by 11 bases and 5 bases, with 28 bases remaining between them. The CDR3 region is CAAHSGSCRGRNEQYF. The CDR3 nucleotides are TGCGCCGCCCACTCGGGTTCGTGCAGGGGGAGGAACGAGCAGTACTTC.